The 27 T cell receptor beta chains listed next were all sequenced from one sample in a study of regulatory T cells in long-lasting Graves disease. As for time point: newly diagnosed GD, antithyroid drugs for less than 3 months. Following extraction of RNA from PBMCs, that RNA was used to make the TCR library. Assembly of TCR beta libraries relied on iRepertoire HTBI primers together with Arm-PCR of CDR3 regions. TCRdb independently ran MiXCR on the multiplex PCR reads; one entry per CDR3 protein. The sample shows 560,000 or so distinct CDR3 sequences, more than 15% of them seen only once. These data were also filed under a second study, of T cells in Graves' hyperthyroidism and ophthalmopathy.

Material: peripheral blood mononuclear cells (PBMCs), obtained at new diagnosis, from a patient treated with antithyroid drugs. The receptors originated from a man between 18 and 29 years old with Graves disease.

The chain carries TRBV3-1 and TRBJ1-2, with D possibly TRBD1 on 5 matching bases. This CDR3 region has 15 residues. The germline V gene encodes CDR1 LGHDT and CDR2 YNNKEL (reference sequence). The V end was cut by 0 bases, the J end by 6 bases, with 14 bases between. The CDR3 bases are TGTGCCAGCAGCCAAGATTTTCGGGGGAGCGATGGCTACACCTTC. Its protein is CASSQDFRGSDGYTF. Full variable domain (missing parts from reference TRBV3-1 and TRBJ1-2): DTAVSQTPKYLVTQMGNDKSIKCEQNLGHDTMYWYKQDSKKFLKIMFSYNNKELIINETVPNRFSPKSPDKAHLNLHINSLELGDSAVYFCASSQDFRGSDGYTFGSGTRLTVV.

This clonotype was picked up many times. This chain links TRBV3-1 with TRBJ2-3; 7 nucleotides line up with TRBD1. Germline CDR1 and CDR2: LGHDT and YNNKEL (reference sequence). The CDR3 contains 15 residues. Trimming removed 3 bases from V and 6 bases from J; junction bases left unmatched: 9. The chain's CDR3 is CASSHRTGTGDTQYF. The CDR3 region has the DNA TGTGCCAGCAGCCACCGGACAGGTACAGGGGATACGCAGTATTTT.

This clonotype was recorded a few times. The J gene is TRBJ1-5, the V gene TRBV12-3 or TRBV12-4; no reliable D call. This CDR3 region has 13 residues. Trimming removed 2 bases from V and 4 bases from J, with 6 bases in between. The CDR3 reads CASSLRTNQPQHF. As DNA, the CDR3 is TGTGCCAGCAGTTTAAGGACGAATCAGCCCCAGCATTTT.

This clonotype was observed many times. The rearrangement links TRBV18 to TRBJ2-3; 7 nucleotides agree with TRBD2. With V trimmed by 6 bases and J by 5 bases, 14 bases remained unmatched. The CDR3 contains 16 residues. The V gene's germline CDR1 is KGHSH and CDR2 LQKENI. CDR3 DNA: TGTGCCAGCTCGCTTCTAGCGGCCCCAGTTGGAGATACGCAGTATTTT. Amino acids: CASSLLAAPVGDTQYF.

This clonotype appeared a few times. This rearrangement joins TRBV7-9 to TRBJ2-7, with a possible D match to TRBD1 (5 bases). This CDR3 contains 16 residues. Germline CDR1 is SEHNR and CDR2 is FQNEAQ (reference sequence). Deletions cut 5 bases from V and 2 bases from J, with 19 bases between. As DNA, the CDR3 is TGTGCCAGCAGCGGAGAGAGAGACAGTTACCCCTACGAGCAGTACTTC. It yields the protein CASSGERDSYPYEQYF.

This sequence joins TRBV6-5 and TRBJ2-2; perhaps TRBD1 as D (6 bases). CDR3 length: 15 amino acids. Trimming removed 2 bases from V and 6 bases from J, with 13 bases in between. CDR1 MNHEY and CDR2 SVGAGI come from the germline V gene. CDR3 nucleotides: TGTGCCAGCAGTTACAGGGGGTCCTACGCCGGGGAGCTGTTTTTT. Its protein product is CASSYRGSYAGELFF.

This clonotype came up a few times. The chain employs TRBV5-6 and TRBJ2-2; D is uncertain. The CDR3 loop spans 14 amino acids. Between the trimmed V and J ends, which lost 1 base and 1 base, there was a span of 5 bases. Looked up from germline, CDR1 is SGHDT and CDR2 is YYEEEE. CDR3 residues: CASSLTENTGELFF. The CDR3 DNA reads TGTGCCAGCAGCTTGACCGAGAACACCGGGGAGCTGTTTTTT.

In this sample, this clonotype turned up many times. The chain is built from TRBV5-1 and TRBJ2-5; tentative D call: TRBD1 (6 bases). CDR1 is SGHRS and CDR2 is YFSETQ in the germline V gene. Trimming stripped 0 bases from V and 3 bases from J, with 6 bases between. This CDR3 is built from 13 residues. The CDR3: CASSLEGEETQYF. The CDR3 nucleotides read TGCGCCAGCAGCTTGGAGGGGGAAGAGACCCAGTACTTC.

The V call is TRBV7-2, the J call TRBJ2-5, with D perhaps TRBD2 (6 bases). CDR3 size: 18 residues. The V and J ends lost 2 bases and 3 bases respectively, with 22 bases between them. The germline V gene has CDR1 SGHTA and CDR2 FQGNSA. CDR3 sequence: CASSLIQGGRGWEETQYF. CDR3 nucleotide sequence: TGTGCCAGCAGCTTAATCCAGGGAGGCCGAGGGTGGGAAGAGACCCAGTACTTC.

The CDR3 is CASSLRGSSYNSPLHF. The DNA of the CDR3 is TGTGCCAGCAGCTTACGGGGGAGCTCCTATAATTCACCCCTCCACTTT. The rearrangement links TRBV7-6 to TRBJ1-6, with D possibly being TRBD1 (5 bases). Germline V gene data show CDR1 as SGHVS and CDR2 as FNYEAQ. This CDR3 is built from 16 residues. Between the trimmed V and J ends, which lost 2 bases and 0 bases, there was a span of 8 bases.

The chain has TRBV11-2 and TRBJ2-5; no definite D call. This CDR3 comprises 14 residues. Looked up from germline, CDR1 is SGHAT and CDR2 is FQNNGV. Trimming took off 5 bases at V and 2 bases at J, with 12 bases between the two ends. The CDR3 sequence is CASSRFRSQETQYF. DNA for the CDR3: TGTGCCAGCAGCCGATTCAGAAGTCAAGAGACCCAGTACTTC.

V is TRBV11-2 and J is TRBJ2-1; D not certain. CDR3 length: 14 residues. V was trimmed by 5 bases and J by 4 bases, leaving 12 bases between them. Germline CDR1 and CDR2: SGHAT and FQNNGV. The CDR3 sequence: CASSPPEEYNEQFF. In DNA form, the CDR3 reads TGTGCCAGCAGCCCGCCTGAGGAATACAATGAGCAGTTCTTC.

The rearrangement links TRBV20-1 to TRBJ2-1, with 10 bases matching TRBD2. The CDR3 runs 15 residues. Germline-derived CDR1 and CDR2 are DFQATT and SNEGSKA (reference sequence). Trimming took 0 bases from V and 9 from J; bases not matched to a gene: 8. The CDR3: CSARDGLAGVPEQFF. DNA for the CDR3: TGCAGTGCTAGAGATGGGCTAGCGGGGGTACCTGAGCAGTTCTTC.

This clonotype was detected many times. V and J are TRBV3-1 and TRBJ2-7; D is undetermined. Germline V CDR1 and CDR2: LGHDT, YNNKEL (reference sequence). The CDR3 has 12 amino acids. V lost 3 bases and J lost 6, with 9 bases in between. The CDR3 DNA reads TGTGCCAGCAGCCACTTGAGCAGCGAGCAGTACTTC. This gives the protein CASSHLSSEQYF.

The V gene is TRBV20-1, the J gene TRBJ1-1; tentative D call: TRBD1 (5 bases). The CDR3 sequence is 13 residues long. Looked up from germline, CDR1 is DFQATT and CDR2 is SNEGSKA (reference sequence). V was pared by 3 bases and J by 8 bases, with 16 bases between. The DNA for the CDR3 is TGCAGTGCTAGTAGGACCACTAAGGGGGAAGCTTTCTTT. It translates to CSASRTTKGEAFF.

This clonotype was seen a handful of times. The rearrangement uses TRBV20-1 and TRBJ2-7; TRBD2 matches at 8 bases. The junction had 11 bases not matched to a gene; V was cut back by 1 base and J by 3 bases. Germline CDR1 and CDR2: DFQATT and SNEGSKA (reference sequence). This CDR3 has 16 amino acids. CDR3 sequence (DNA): TGCAGTGCTAGAGCATCGGGAGGGCTTTCGATCTACGAGCAGTACTTC. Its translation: CSARASGGLSIYEQYF.

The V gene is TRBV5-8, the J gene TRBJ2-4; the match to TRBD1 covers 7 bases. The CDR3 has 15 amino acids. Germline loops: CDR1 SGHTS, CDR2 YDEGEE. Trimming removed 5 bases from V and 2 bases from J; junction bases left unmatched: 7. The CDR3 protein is CASRLTTGSKNIQYF. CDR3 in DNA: TGTGCCAGCAGATTGACGACAGGGTCCAAAAACATTCAGTACTTC.

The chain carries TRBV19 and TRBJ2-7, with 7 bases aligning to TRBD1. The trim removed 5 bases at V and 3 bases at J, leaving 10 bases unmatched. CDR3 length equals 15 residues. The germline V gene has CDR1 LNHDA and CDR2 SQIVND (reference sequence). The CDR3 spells CASSPTGQTLYEQYF. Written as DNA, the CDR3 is TGTGCCAGTAGTCCCACGGGACAGACGCTCTACGAGCAGTACTTC. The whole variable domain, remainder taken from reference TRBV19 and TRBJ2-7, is DGGITQSPKYLFRKEGQNVTLSCEQNLNHDAMYWYRQDPGQGLRLIYYSQIVNDFQKGDIAEGYSVSREKKESFPLTVTSAQKNPTAFYLCASSPTGQTLYEQYFGPGTRLTVT.

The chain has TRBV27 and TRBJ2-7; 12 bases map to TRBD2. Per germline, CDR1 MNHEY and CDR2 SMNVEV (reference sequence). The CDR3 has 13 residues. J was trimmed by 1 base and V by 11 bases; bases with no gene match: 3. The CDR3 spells CASGLAGSYEQYF. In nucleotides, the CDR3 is TGTGCCTCAGGACTAGCGGGATCCTACGAGCAGTACTTC.

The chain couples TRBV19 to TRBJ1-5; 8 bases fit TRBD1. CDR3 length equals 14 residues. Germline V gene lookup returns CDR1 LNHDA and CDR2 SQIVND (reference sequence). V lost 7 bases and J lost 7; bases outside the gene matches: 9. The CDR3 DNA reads TGTGCCAGTATGCCTCAGGGGGCACGCCAGCCCCAGCATTTT. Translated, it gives CASMPQGARQPQHF.

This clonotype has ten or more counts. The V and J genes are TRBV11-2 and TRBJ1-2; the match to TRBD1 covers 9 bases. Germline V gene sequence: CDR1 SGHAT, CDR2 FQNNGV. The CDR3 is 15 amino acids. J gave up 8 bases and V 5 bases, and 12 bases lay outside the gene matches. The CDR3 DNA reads TGTGCCAGCAGCGCCTCCGGGACAGGGCTTCGGGGCTACACCTTC. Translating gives CASSASGTGLRGYTF.

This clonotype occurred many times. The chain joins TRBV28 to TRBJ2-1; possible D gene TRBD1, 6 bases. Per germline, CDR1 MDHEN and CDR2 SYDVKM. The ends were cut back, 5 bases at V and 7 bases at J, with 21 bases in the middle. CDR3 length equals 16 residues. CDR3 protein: CASSDNRDGSGNEQFF. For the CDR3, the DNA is TGTGCCAGCAGTGATAACAGGGATGGTTCTGGGAATGAGCAGTTCTTC.

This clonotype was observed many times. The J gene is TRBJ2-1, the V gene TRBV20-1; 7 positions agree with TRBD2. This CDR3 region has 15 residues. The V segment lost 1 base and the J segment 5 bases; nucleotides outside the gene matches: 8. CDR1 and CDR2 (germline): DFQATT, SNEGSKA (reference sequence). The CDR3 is CSARVGGDRDNEQFF. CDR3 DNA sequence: TGCAGTGCTAGAGTGGGGGGGGATAGGGACAATGAGCAGTTCTTC.

CDR3 residues: CASSSGKQFF. The CDR3 DNA reads as TGTGCCAGCAGCTCTGGAAAGCAGTTCTTC. The chain is built from TRBV12-3 or TRBV12-4 and TRBJ2-1; D uncertain. The CDR3 has 10 amino acids. Trimming removed 6 bases from V and 11 bases from J, with 8 bases in between.

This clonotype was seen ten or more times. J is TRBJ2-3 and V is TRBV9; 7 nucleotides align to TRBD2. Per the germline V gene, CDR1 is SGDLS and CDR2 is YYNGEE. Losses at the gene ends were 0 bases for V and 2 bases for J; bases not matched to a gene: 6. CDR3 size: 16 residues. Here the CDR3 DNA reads TGTGCCAGCAGCGTAGATGTAGCGGGCTTCACAGATACGCAGTATTTT. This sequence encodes CASSVDVAGFTDTQYF.

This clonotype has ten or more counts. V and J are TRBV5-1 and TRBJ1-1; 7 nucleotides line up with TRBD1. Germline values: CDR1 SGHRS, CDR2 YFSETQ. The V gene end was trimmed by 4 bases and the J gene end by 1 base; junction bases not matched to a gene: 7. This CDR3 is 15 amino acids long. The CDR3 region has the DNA TGCGCCAGCAGCCCCGGGGGGACAGCGAACACTGAAGCTTTCTTT. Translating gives CASSPGGTANTEAFF.

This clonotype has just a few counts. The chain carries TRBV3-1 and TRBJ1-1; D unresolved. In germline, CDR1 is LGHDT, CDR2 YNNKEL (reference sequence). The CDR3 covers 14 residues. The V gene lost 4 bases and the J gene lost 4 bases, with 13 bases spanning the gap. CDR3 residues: CASSLTFSATEAFF. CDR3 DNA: TGTGCCAGCAGCCTGACTTTTTCGGCCACTGAAGCTTTCTTT.